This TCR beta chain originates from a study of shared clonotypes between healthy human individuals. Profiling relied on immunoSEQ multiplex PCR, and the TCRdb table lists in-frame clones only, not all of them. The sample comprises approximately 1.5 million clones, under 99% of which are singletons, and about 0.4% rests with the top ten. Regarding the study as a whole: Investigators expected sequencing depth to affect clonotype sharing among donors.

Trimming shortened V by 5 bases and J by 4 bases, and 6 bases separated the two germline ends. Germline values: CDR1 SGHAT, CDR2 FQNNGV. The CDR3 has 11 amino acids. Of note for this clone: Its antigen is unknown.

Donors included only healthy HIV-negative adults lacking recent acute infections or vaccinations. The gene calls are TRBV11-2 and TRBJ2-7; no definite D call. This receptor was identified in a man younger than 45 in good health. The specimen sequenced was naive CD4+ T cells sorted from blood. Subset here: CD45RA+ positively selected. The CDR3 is CASSPRYEQYF. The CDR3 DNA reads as TGTGCCAGCAGCCCACGTTACGAGCAGTACTTC.